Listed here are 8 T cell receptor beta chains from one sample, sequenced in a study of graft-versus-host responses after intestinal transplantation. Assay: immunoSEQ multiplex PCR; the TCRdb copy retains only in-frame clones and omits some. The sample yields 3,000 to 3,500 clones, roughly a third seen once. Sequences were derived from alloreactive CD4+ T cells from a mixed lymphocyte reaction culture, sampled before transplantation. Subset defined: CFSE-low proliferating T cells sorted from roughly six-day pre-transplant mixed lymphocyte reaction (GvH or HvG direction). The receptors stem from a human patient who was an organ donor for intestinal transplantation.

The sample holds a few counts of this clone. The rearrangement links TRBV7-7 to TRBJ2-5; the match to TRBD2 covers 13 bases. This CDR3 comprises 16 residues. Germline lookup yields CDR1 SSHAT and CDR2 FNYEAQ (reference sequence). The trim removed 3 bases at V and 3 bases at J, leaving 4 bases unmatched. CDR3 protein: CASSLGLAGLKETQYF. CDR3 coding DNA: TGTGCCAGCAGCTTGGGACTAGCGGGGCTAAAAGAGACCCAGTACTTC.

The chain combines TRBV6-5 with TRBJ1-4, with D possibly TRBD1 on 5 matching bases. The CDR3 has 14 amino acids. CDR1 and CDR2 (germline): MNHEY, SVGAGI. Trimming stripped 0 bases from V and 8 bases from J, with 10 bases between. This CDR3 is CASSYSRAGEKLFF. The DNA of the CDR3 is TGTGCCAGCAGTTACTCCAGGGCTGGAGAAAAACTGTTTTTT.

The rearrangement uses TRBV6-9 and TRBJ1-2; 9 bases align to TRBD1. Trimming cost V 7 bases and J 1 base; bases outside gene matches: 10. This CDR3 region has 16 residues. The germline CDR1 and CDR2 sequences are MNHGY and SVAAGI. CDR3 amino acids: CASTRQGGTFNYGYTF. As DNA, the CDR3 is TGTGCCAGCACCCGACAGGGGGGAACTTTTAACTATGGCTACACCTTC.

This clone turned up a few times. The CDR3: CASSLDAGNEKLFF. For the CDR3, the DNA is TGCGCCAGCAGCTTGGATGCAGGGAATGAAAAACTGTTTTTT. The chain recombines TRBV5-1 with TRBJ1-4; tentative D call: TRBD1 (5 bases). The CDR3 consists of 14 residues. Germline-derived CDR1 and CDR2 are SGHRS and YFSETQ. Trimming pared 0 bases from V and 5 bases from J, leaving 8 bases between.

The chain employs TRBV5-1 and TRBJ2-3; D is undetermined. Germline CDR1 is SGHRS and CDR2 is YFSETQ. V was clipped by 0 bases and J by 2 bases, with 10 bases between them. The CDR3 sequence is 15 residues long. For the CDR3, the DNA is TGCGCCAGCAGCTTGGGATACGGCCACACAGATACGCAGTATTTT. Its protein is CASSLGYGHTDTQYF. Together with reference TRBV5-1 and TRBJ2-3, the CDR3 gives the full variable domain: KAGVTQTPRYLIKTRGQQVTLSCSPISGHRSVSWYQQTPGQGLQFLFEYFSETQRNKGNFPGRFSGRQFSNSRSEMNVSTLELGDSALYLCASSLGYGHTDTQYFGPGTRLTVL.

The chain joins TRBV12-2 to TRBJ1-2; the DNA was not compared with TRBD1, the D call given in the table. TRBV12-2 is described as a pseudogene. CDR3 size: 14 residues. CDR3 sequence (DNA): TGTGCAAGTCGCTTATTACAGTGTAACTATGGCTACACCTTC. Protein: CASRLLQCNYGYTF.

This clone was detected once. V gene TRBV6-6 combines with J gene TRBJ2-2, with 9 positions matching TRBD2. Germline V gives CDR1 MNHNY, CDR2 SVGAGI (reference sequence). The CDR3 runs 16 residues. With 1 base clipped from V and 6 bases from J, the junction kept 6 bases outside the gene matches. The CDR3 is CASSYLAGGRSGELFF. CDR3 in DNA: TGTGCCAGCAGTTACTTGGCGGGGGGGCGATCCGGGGAGCTGTTTTTT.

The CDR3 here is CASSLNYPAHEQYF. In nucleotides, the CDR3 is TGTGCCAGCAGTTTAAACTATCCCGCCCACGAGCAGTACTTC. The gene calls are TRBV27 and TRBJ2-7; D remains ambiguous. From germline, CDR1 is MNHEY and CDR2 SMNVEV (reference sequence). V was trimmed by 2 bases and J by 5 bases, leaving 13 bases between them. The CDR3 totals 14 residues.